This TCR beta chain was recovered during a study of T and B cells in COVID-19 patients. Study-level background: Blood was sampled from COVID-19 patients who were either actively infected or recovered. Notes on the study in general: Exclusive to the recovered cohort were thousands of TCR clusters, around 30 of them with low generation probability. Clonality of TRB repertoires was high in active COVID-19; recovery brought above-healthy diversity and richness. Blood from mildly ill patients while symptomatic, and early samples from severe cases, were scarce.

With regard to this clonotype: No antigen is known for it.

V lost 3 bases to trimming and J lost 2 bases, with 13 bases between them. Germline CDR1 reads MNHEY; CDR2 reads SMNVEV (reference sequence). This CDR3 spans 15 amino acids. TRB rearrangements were amplified by multiplex PCR with BIOMED2 TRB-A/B primers. Each CDR3 protein is one row after TCRdb ran MiXCR on the multiplex PCR reads. The table records approximately 15,000 distinct CDR3 sequences, about 29% of them present only once. Each TRB amplification used roughly 240-550 ng of genomic DNA from blood. Sequencing was carried out using blood. V and J are TRBV27 and TRBJ2-5; D gene uncertain. The receptor was isolated from a human donor who had recovered from COVID-19. Here the CDR3 DNA reads TGTGCCAGCAGTTTTTCCGGGTGGCGACAAGAGACCCAGTACTTC. Its translation is CASSFSGWRQETQYF.